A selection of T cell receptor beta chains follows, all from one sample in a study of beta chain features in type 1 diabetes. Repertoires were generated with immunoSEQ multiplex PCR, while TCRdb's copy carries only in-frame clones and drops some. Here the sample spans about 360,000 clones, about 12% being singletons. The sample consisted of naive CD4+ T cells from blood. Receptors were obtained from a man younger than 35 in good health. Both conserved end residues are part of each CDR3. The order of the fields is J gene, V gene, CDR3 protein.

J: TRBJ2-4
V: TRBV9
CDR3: CASSVSQENIQYF

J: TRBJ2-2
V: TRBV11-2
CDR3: CASSLGQWERGTGELFF

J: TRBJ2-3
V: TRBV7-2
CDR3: CASSRRLTSTDTQYF

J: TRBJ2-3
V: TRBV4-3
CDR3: CASSQDHADTQYF

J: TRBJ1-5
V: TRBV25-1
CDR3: CASSDNPGNQPQHF

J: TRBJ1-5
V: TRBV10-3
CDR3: CAISGTGTGGAQPQHF

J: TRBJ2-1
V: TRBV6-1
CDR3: CASSRLNEQFF

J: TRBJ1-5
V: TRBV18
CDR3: CASSPPETGGDQPQHF

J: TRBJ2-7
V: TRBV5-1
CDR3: CASRPGGTSYEQYF

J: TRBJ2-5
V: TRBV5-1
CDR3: CASSGSGLAGGETQYF

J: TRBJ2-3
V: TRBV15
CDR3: CATSRRTSGTDTQYF

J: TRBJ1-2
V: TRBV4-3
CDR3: CASSQGTGGRYGYTF

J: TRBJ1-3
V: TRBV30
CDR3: CAWRQYSGNTIYF

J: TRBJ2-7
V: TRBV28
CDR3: CASSVTGQGTTYEQYF

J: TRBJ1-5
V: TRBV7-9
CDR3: CASSPENQPQHF

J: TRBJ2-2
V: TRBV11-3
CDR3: CASSLGLRGRDTGELFF

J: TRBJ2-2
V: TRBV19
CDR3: CASSRGTGELFF

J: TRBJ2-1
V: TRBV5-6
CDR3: CASSFGQSSYNEQFF

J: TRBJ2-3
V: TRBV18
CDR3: CASSRFGTDTDTQYF

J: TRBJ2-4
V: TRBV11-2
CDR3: CASSTVNIQYF

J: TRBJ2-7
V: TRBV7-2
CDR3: CASSLLGTSDEQYF

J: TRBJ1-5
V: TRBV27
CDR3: CASSPRGGQQPQHF

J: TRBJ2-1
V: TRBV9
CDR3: CASSVAGGQGDNEQFF

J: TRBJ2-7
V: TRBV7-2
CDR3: CASSAPGQGYEQYF

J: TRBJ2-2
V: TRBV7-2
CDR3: CASSKRRDSKNTGELFF

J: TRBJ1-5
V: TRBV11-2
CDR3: CASSRQGVGQPQHF

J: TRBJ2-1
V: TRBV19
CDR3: CASGDRVGSSYNEQFF

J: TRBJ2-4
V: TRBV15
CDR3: CATSRGGFIAKNIQYF

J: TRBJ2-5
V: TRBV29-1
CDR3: CSAGTGGETQYF

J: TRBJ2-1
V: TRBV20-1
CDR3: CSAAGNWQFF

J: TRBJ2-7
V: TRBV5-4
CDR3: CASSRRTGGYEQYF

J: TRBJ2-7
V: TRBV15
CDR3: CATSRDRAGRSSYEQYF

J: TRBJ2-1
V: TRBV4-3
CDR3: CASSQDRNNYNEQFF

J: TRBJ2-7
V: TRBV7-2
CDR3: CASSFGQGSEQYF

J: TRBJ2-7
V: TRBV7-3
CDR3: CASSLRTGFYEQYF

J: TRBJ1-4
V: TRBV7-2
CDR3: CASSLNEKLFF

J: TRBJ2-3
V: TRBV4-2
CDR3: CASSQGTRITDTQYF